This TCR beta chain appears in the sequencing data of a study of neurological immune-mediated disorders. Study at large: 31 of 34 multiple sclerosis patients had relapsing-remitting disease; 3 had secondary progressive.

From 2 million PBMCs stored at -80 C, the unsorted libraries were generated. As for the cDNA, it was generated by 5'RACE with 10-nucleotide random UMIs. Each sequencing run yielded over 170 million TCR-beta sequences from 15-18 subjects. Via MiXCR, TCRdb re-called the 5' RACE reads, giving one row per CDR3 protein. The sample records 120,000 or so distinct CDR3 sequences, 3% to 3.5% being singletons. This clonotype was counted ten times or more. The CDR3 has 14 residues. The V and J ends lost 4 bases and 1 base respectively, with 10 bases between them. Germline CDR1 is WNHNN and CDR2 is SYGVQD (reference sequence).

The chain is built from TRBV10-1 and TRBJ1-1; no definite D call. This TCR was sampled from a woman in her twenties or thirties with multiple sclerosis. Sequencing was carried out using PBMCs. This chain's CDR3 is CASSVGGPNTEAFF. The CDR3 coding sequence is TGCGCCAGCAGTGTCGGAGGCCCGAACACTGAAGCTTTCTTT.